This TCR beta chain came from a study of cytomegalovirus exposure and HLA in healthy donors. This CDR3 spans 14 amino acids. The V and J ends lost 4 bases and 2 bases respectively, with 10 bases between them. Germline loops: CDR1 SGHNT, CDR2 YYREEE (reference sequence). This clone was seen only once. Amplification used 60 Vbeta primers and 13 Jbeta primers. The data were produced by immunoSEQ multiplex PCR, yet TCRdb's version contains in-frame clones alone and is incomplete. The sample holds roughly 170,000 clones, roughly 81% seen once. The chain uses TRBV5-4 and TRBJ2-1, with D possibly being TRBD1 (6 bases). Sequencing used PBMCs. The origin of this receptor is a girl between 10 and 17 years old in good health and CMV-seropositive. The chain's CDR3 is CASSGGQTYNEQFF. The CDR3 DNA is TGTGCCAGCAGCGGAGGACAGACCTACAATGAGCAGTTCTTC.